There are many counts of the clone carrying this T cell receptor (beta chain). The antigen is undetermined. This entry is derived from a study of Graves' ophthalmopathy and Graves' hyperthyroidism. The authors used Ficoll-Paque density gradient centrifugation to separate PBMCs. The input was about 10 ml of fresh peripheral blood. This CDR3 comprises 13 residues. Germline CDR1 DFQATT, CDR2 SNEGSKA (reference sequence). The V end was cut by 1 base, the J end by 6 bases, with 13 bases between. TCR beta CDR3 regions were amplified from RNA transcripts. An initial RT-PCR round employing HTBI primers preceded a second-round multiplex PCR. Each CDR3 protein gets one entry after TCRdb re-called the multiplex PCR reads with MiXCR. The profile covers roughly 160,000 distinct CDR3 sequences, with 35% to 45% appearing a single time and roughly 9% taken by the ten largest. Study results and caveats: Most thyroid clonotypes expanded beyond 0.001 frequency were also found in blood.

The sequence was obtained from a man aged 25-45 years with Graves' ophthalmopathy. Sequencing was carried out using peripheral blood. The chain has TRBV20-1 and TRBJ2-7, with no clear D. The CDR3 loop is CSARAEGFAEQYF. The CDR3 nucleotides are TGCAGTGCTAGAGCGGAAGGGTTCGCCGAGCAGTACTTC.